This T cell receptor (beta chain) stems from a study of read filtering for tumor transcriptome and immune sequencing (dated by TCRdb to 2018 to 2020). At the level of the whole study: The cohort was composed of 17 male and about 14 female patients, with a mean age of about 65 years and an age range of about 40 to 90. By revised international staging, roughly 8 patients were R-ISS I, roughly 17 were R-ISS II and over five were R-ISS III. After DNase treatment, whole-transcriptome libraries were prepared using the TruSeq RNA Access Library Prep Kit. Per sample, about 4.05 to 10.27 million TCR-region mapped reads were obtained with IR-seq, compared with only roughly 80 to 1273 with RNA-seq. Using the same bone marrow samples, the study compared TCR repertoires obtained by targeted immune repertoire sequencing with those obtained by bulk whole-transcriptome sequencing. One main goal was a read-filtering strategy for immune repertoire data, in particular deciding whether clonotypes backed by only one read should be removed. Results the study describes overall, beyond this receptor: Clonotypes were captured by IR-seq at much higher depth and more reliably than by RNA-seq, and smaller IR-seq throughput was sufficient for identification of most shared clonotypes. The sorted CD138-negative fraction was not purified T cells but a mixed bone marrow immune population. When single-read clonotypes were removed, the proportions of shared clonotypes in IR-seq and RNA-seq correlated more strongly. In IR-seq, about four fifths of clonotypes but approximately 4% of total reads were represented by single-read clonotypes, whereas in RNA-seq, 60% to 75% of clonotypes and almost 45% of reads were represented by single-read clonotypes.

Bone marrow was sampled from every patient at the time of active disease. Bone marrow mononuclear cells were isolated by Ficoll-Hypaque density gradient centrifugation. CD138-negative cells were obtained by negative selection after labeling with CD138 magnetic microbeads on a MACS separator, removing myeloma plasma cells. The purity of the isolated cells was checked by flow cytometry with CD138 antibodies on an Attune NxT. Total RNA was extracted using TRIzol reagent and was quantified on a NanoDrop spectrophotometer. For each patient, paired RNA-seq and IR-seq were run on the CD138-negative bone marrow sample from that patient. The Immunoverse kit was used to build TCR libraries from about 400 ng RNA, with molecular barcoded adaptors covering alpha/delta and beta/gamma chains. TCR library preparation was performed with the same RNA that was used for transcriptome sequencing. Sequencing of the TCR libraries was done on an Illumina HiSeq 4000 with 2 x 150 cycles. The original methods were these. Using MiXCR, which included quality filtering and error correction, TCR reads were aligned to human V, D, J and C references and then assembled into CDR3 clonotypes. Clonotype counts and gene usage diversity were analyzed with the tcR package in R. Raw mapping reads were checked after the RNA-seq reads had been mapped by STAR aligner version 2.5.3a onto the human GRCh37 genome. IR-seq fastq files were randomly downsampled with Seqtk 1.3 to test the effect of sequencing depth on detected clonotypes. TCRdb passed the public sequencing reads through fastp at Q25 and MiXCR, retaining productive beta sequences. One record per CDR3 amino acid sequence lists the most common genes and DNA. The V and J calls reflect TCRdb's pipeline rather than the authors' work. The table for this sample lists about 47,000 distinct CDR3 sequences; 12% of them were counted only once. About 14% of the sample is held by the ten biggest clonotypes.

This clonotype has ten or more counts. Its specific antigen is unknown. Base-call qualities are not available, and no considerably larger clone is one nucleotide away. The sample comprised a population of CD138-negative cells sorted from bone marrow. This specimen's cell subset or site label, per the study, means: bone marrow mononuclear cells depleted of CD138+ plasma/myeloma cells by negative magnetic selection. This TCR came from a donor aged 40 or over with multiple myeloma.

The CDR3 has the sequence CASSSRTGLETQYF. The DNA sequence is as follows: TGTGCCAGCAGCTCCCGGACAGGATTGGAGACCCAGTACTTC. Recombination linked TRBV7-9 to TRBJ2-5; the central 7 bases match TRBD1. V is pruned by 4 bases and J by 5 bases, leaving 7 bases of the junction without a gene match. Sequences SEHNR (CDR1) and FQNEAQ (CDR2) are obtained from the germline V gene (reference sequence). Including the terminal cysteine and phenylalanine, the CDR3 comprises 14 residues. This entry keeps only the CDR3 DNA: 42 bases, framed from base 1.